This T cell receptor (beta chain) was observed in a study of patients and donors after allogeneic stem cell transplantation. In its sample, this clonotype was seen a few times. The CDR3 runs to 17 residues. Germline V gene sequence: CDR1 LGHDT, CDR2 YNNKEL (reference sequence). The V and J ends lost 0 bases and 2 bases respectively, with 14 bases between them. TCRdb recomputed calls from the RT-PCR reads with MiXCR, one row per CDR3 protein. The sample holds 160,000 or so distinct CDR3 sequences; 24% are singletons and the top ten take around 26%. Sequences were obtained from blood, either unsorted or a sorted T cell fraction (not recorded which). The source of this sequence is a human donor who was either an allogeneic HSCT recipient or a stem cell or donor lymphocyte infusion donor (not recorded which). It is not recorded whose cells these are; they may come from a transplant donor. J is TRBJ2-1 and V is TRBV3-1; TRBD2 might be the D (6 bases). CDR3 loop: CASSQDVSGNPYNEQFF. CDR3 nucleotides: TGTGCCAGCAGCCAAGATGTTAGCGGTAACCCCTACAATGAGCAGTTCTTC.